The rows below give T cell receptor beta chains drawn from one sample of a study of Graves' ophthalmopathy and Graves' hyperthyroidism. Using its own MiXCR run on the multiplex PCR reads, TCRdb lists one record per CDR3 protein. The sample has around 1.1 million distinct CDR3 sequences; about two fifths are singletons. Sequenced sample: peripheral blood or thyroid tissue (not recorded which). These receptors all stem from an adult man with Graves' hyperthyroidism. The CDR3 runs from the conserved cysteine through the conserved F or W. D genes are given only for firm matches. Size is omitted from some rows. Given values are once, few, many or a class for expanded clones.

size	D	V	J	CDR3	DNA
many	TRBD1	TRBV29-1	TRBJ1-3	CSVEVTGVGNTIYF	TGCAGCGTTGAAGTGACAGGGGTCGGAAACACCATATATTTT
many	NA	TRBV20-1	TRBJ1-1	CSATPRARNTEAFF	TGCAGTGCTACTCCAAGGGCAAGGAACACTGAAGCTTTCTTT
many	NA	TRBV9	TRBJ1-2	CASSVADGRGYTF	TGTGCCAGCAGCGTAGCTGACGGTAGAGGCTACACCTTC
many	NA	TRBV7-9	TRBJ2-7	CASSLRGDRVYEQYF	TGTGCCAGCAGCTTACGAGGGGATCGGGTCTACGAGCAGTACTTC
many	TRBD1	TRBV11-2	TRBJ2-5	CASSRDRGWETQYF	TGTGCCAGCAGCCGGGACAGGGGATGGGAGACCCAGTACTTC
many	NA	TRBV29-1	TRBJ2-7	CSVGGGGRAYEQYF	TGCAGCGTTGGAGGCGGGGGCCGGGCCTACGAGCAGTACTTC
NA	TRBD2	TRBV11-1	TRBJ2-7	CASSGTREARNEQYF	TGTGCCAGCAGCGGGACTCGGGAGGCTCGAAACGAGCAGTACTTC
many	TRBD1	TRBV6-1	TRBJ2-7	CASSEPGTGAYEQYF	TGTGCCAGCAGTGAACCCGGGACAGGGGCCTACGAGCAGTACTTC
few	NA	TRBV5-1	TRBJ1-2	CASSLAQTHYGYTF	TGCGCCAGCAGCTTAGCGCAGACCCACTATGGCTACACCTTC
NA	TRBD1	TRBV19	TRBJ1-1	CASSARTGGHTGERNTEAFF	TGTGCCAGTAGTGCCCGGACAGGGGGCCACACCGGGGAGAGGAACACTGAAGCTTTCTTT
NA	NA	TRBV25-1	TRBJ2-3	CASSPGAGYLTDTQYF	TGTGCCAGCAGCCCTGGAGCAGGCTACCTCACAGATACGCAGTATTTT
NA	NA	TRBV9	TRBJ1-4	CACSVVDPGNEKLFF	TGTGCCTGCAGCGTCGTGGACCCCGGTAATGAAAAACTGTTTTTT
NA	NA	TRBV20-1	TRBJ2-7	CSAGWGDYSYEQYF	TGCAGTGCCGGCTGGGGAGATTACTCCTACGAGCAGTACTTC
many	NA	TRBV10-3	TRBJ1-3	CAISENLHNDYSGNTIYF	TGTGCCATCAGTGAGAACCTTCATAATGATTACTCTGGAAACACCATATATTTT
many	TRBD1	TRBV7-8	TRBJ1-2	CASSLKGANSPYGYTF	TGTGCCAGCAGCTTAAAGGGGGCGAATTCCCCCTATGGCTACACCTTC
NA	NA	TRBV7-9	TRBJ1-4	CASSSGRQFRTNEKLFF	TGTGCCAGCAGCTCCGGGCGCCAATTTCGGACGAACGAAAAACTGTTTTTT
NA	TRBD2	TRBV29-1	TRBJ2-7	CSVELAGANYEQYF	TGCAGCGTTGAGCTAGCGGGGGCGAACTACGAGCAGTACTTC
few	NA	TRBV6-5	TRBJ1-2	CASSGTGSVYGYTF	TGTGCCAGCAGTGGTACAGGGTCGGTCTATGGCTACACCTTC
NA	NA	TRBV9	TRBJ1-5	CASSQSSPGQPQHF	TGTGCCAGCAGCCAATCTTCCCCGGGGCAGCCCCAGCATTTT
many	NA	TRBV20-1	TRBJ1-2	CSASVVGSAYGYTF	TGCAGTGCTAGTGTTGTCGGGAGTGCTTATGGCTACACCTTC
NA	NA	TRBV10-3	TRBJ2-1	CATRLLPVNEQFF	TGTGCCACCCGATTACTTCCGGTCAATGAGCAGTTCTTC
few	NA	TRBV20-1	TRBJ1-2	CSAIDSYGYTF	TGCAGTGCAATTGACAGCTATGGCTACACCTTC
NA	TRBD1	TRBV7-9	TRBJ2-2	CATPDGRDRGFGYTGELFF	TGTGCCACCCCGGATGGCCGGGACAGGGGGTTTGGCTACACCGGGGAGCTGTTTTTT
many	NA	TRBV10-3	TRBJ1-4	CAISDFRTADSEKLFF	TGTGCCATCAGTGACTTCAGGACAGCCGACAGCGAAAAACTGTTTTTT
few	NA	TRBV12-3/TRBV12-4	TRBJ2-7	CASSFTRYEQYF	TGTGCCAGCAGTTTTACCAGATACGAGCAGTACTTC
NA	NA	TRBV15	TRBJ2-5	CATSSAKGSGGETQYF	TGTGCCACCAGCAGTGCTAAGGGATCTGGGGGGGAGACCCAGTACTTC
NA	NA	TRBV29-1	TRBJ2-3	CSAPSGQGSSMGTDTQYF	TGCAGCGCTCCCTCCGGACAAGGCTCCTCAATGGGCACAGATACGCAGTATTTT
NA	TRBD1	TRBV11-1	TRBJ1-1	CASQRDRGRGTEAFF	TGCGCCAGCCAACGGGACAGGGGCCGGGGCACTGAAGCTTTCTTT
NA	TRBD1	TRBV29-1	TRBJ1-2	CSVVKDRGHNYGYTF	TGCAGCGTTGTCAAGGACAGGGGTCATAACTATGGCTACACCTTC
NA	NA	TRBV12-3/TRBV12-4	TRBJ1-4	CASSLAFGTNEKLFF	TGTGCCAGCAGTTTGGCCTTCGGAACTAATGAAAAACTGTTTTTT
many	NA	TRBV7-9	TRBJ1-5	CASSSSGPDQPQHF	TGTGCCAGCAGCTCGTCAGGTCCGGATCAGCCCCAGCATTTT
NA	TRBD1	TRBV29-1	TRBJ1-1	CSVASGGIEAFF	TGCAGCGTTGCATCAGGGGGCATCGAAGCTTTCTTT
few	TRBD1	TRBV4-3	TRBJ2-7	CASSPDRGHDEQYF	TGCGCCAGCAGCCCGGACAGGGGGCACGACGAGCAGTACTTC
many	TRBD1	TRBV6-5	TRBJ1-5	CASSGTGVDQPQHF	TGTGCCAGCAGTGGGACAGGGGTGGATCAGCCCCAGCATTTT
NA	TRBD1	TRBV6-5	TRBJ1-2	CASRYYYRGDYGYTF	TGTGCCAGCAGATACTACTACAGGGGAGACTATGGCTACACCTTC
few	NA	TRBV30	TRBJ2-7	CAWTQSYEQYF	TGTGCCTGGACCCAGTCCTACGAGCAGTACTTC
many	TRBD2	TRBV10-3	TRBJ2-7	CAGNSGREYEQYF	TGTGCCGGGAACAGCGGGAGGGAATACGAGCAGTACTTC
few	TRBD1	TRBV7-9	TRBJ2-7	CASSPGQGFPYEQYF	TGTGCCAGCAGCCCCGGACAGGGATTTCCCTACGAGCAGTACTTC
many	TRBD1	TRBV20-1	TRBJ1-2	CSGSGGSYGYTF	TGCAGTGGGTCAGGGGGTAGCTATGGCTACACCTTC
NA	NA	TRBV4-1	TRBJ1-1	CASSQRGLNTEAFF	TGCGCCAGCAGCCAAAGGGGGTTGAACACTGAAGCTTTCTTT
NA	NA	TRBV14	TRBJ1-2	CASSQAGSSYGNTF	TGTGCCAGCAGCCAAGCGGGCAGCTCGTATGGAAACACCTTC
NA	NA	TRBV29-1	TRBJ2-5	CSVDFPQETQYF	TGCAGCGTTGATTTTCCCCAGGAGACCCAGTACTTC
few	NA	TRBV12-3/TRBV12-4	TRBJ2-5	CASRNPEGLGETQYF	TGTGCCAGCAGAAATCCCGAGGGATTGGGAGAGACCCAGTACTTC